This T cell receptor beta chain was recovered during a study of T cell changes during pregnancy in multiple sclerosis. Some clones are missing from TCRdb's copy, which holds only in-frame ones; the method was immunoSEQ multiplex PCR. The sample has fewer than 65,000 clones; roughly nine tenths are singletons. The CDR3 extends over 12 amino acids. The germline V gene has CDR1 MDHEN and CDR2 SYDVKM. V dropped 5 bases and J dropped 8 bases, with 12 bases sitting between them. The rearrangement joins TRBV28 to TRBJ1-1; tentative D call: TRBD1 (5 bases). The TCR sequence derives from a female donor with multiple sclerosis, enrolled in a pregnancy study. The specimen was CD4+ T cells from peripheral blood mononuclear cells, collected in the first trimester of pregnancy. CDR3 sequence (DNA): TGTGCCAGCAGTGCCGGGACTCCCGAAGCTTTCTTT. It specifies CASSAGTPEAFF.